A selection of T cell receptor beta chains follows, all from one sample in a study of blood T cell repertoires in COVID-19. The table came from immunoSEQ multiplex PCR; TCRdb's copy has only in-frame clones and leaves some out. The sample carries some 190,000 clones, 76% recorded once. Sequencing was performed on peripheral blood. The receptor set was obtained from a woman in her fifties or sixties with active or convalescent COVID-19. Each CDR3 is given with its conserved first and last residue. The D gene is left open where the match is weak. Size values are once, few and many counts, or a class for expanded clones, and some rows have none.

v_call,d_call,j_call,clone_size,cdr3_nt,cdr3_aa
TRBV7-9,TRBD1,TRBJ2-7,NA,TGTGCCAGCAGTCAGGGGGTCTCCTACGAGCAGTACTTC,CASSQGVSYEQYF
TRBV2,NA,TRBJ2-3,NA,TGTGCCAGCAAAATGAGACAGATCCTCACAGATACGCAGTATTTT,CASKMRQILTDTQYF
TRBV6-4,NA,TRBJ1-2,NA,TGTGCCAGCGCGCCTGGAGGGAATCTTAACTATGGCTACACCTTC,CASAPGGNLNYGYTF
TRBV4-2,TRBD1,TRBJ1-2,NA,TGTGCCAGCAGCCAAGATCAAGGGGGCAGCTATGGCTACACCTTC,CASSQDQGGSYGYTF
TRBV7-2,TRBD2,TRBJ2-5,NA,TGTGCCAGCAGCACCCAAAGACTAGCGGGAGCTGATGAGACCCAGTACTTC,CASSTQRLAGADETQYF
TRBV2,NA,TRBJ2-2,few,TGTGCCAGCAGTGAACGAGGCACCGGGGAGCTGTTTTTT,CASSERGTGELFF
TRBV28,TRBD2,TRBJ2-1,NA,TGTGCCAGCAGTTTTGGACTAGACTACAATGAGCAGTTCTTC,CASSFGLDYNEQFF
TRBV7-9,TRBD1,TRBJ2-7,NA,TGTGCCAGCAGCTTCGAACAGGGGGCAGGTCTTGAGCAGTACTTC,CASSFEQGAGLEQYF
TRBV18,NA,TRBJ1-2,few,TGTGCCAGCTCACGGGGGGGTGACTATGGCTACACCTTC,CASSRGGDYGYTF
TRBV27,NA,TRBJ1-6,NA,TGTGCCAGCAGTTACGGGACAACCCCTAATTCACCCCTCCACTTT,CASSYGTTPNSPLHF
TRBV4-3,TRBD2,TRBJ2-1,NA,TGCGCCAGCAGCCAGGGACCTAGCGGGGGCTCCTACAATGAGCAGTTCTTC,CASSQGPSGGSYNEQFF
TRBV6-5,TRBD1,TRBJ1-4,once,TGTGCCAGCAGTTACGCCACAGGGGCCGGGGAAAAACTGTTTTTT,CASSYATGAGEKLFF
TRBV7-2,NA,TRBJ1-1,NA,TGTGCCAGCAGCTTAGATATAGGAGGGTTGACTGAAGCTTTCTTT,CASSLDIGGLTEAFF
TRBV7-2,TRBD2,TRBJ2-4,NA,TGTGCCAGCAGGGGGGGGATTGGTAATGTTCAGTACTTC,CASRGGIGNVQYF
TRBV29-1,NA,TRBJ1-5,NA,TGCAGCGTGGGGGGGGTTGGACAGCCCCAGCATTTT,CSVGGVGQPQHF
TRBV6-5,TRBD1,TRBJ1-4,NA,TGTGCCAGCGGGGACAGGGGGCGTGGTGAAAAACTGTTTTTT,CASGDRGRGEKLFF
TRBV11-2,NA,TRBJ1-1,NA,TGTGCCAGCAGCCCTGGTTCAGGGGCTAACACTGAAGCTTTCTTT,CASSPGSGANTEAFF
TRBV28,TRBD2,TRBJ2-3,NA,TGTGCCAGCAGCAACGTACTAGCGGGAGCGACAGATACGCAGTATTTT,CASSNVLAGATDTQYF
TRBV7-8,NA,TRBJ1-1,NA,TGTGCCAGCAGCCTACAGACTGAAGCTTTCTTT,CASSLQTEAFF
TRBV5-1,NA,TRBJ1-5,NA,TGCGCCAGCAGCTTCGGACGGGATAGCAATCAGCCCCAGCATTTT,CASSFGRDSNQPQHF
TRBV5-4,NA,TRBJ1-2,NA,TGTGCCAGCAGCGTAGACGGACAGCCTTATGGCTACACCTTC,CASSVDGQPYGYTF
TRBV5-1,TRBD1,TRBJ1-2,NA,TGCGCCAGCAGCTTGGGGGACAGGGGGCCCGTTCGAAAGGGCTACACCTTC,CASSLGDRGPVRKGYTF
TRBV20-1,NA,TRBJ2-1,NA,TGCAGTGCTAGAGAACTATATGAGCAGTTCTTC,CSARELYEQFF
TRBV9,TRBD2,TRBJ2-5,NA,TGTGCCAGCAGCGTGGGCGGACTAGCGACAGAGACCCAGTACTTC,CASSVGGLATETQYF
TRBV7-3,NA,TRBJ2-3,few,TGTGCCAGCAGCTCCTATAATAGAGATACGCAGTATTTT,CASSSYNRDTQYF
TRBV30,TRBD1,TRBJ1-2,NA,TGTGCCTGGAGACGCCCGGGACAGTATGGCTACACCTTC,CAWRRPGQYGYTF
TRBV11-2,NA,TRBJ1-1,once,TGTGCCAGCAGCTTAAATACAGGGATGCACACTGAAGCTTTCTTT,CASSLNTGMHTEAFF
TRBV19,NA,TRBJ1-5,NA,TGTGCCAGTAGCCAGACAGTAAATCAGCCCCAGCATTTT,CASSQTVNQPQHF
TRBV27,NA,TRBJ1-2,NA,TGTGCCAGCAGTTTAACGCGCCAGGGGAAGTGGGCCTACACCTTC,CASSLTRQGKWAYTF
TRBV27,NA,TRBJ1-2,once,TGTGCCAGCAGTTTATCGAGATTTAGTGTTGGACAGAACTATGGCTACACCTTC,CASSLSRFSVGQNYGYTF
TRBV5-1,TRBD2,TRBJ2-2,NA,TGCGCCAGCGGAGTAGCGGGGGAGAACACCGGGGAGCTGTTTTTT,CASGVAGENTGELFF
TRBV5-6,NA,TRBJ2-1,NA,TGTGCCAGCAGCTTGTTACAGGTCGGCTCCTACAATGAGCAGTTCTTC,CASSLLQVGSYNEQFF
TRBV7-2,NA,TRBJ2-7,many,TGTGCCAGCAGCCTGAGCCCTAGTTACGAGCAGTACTTC,CASSLSPSYEQYF
TRBV19,NA,TRBJ2-7,NA,TGTGCCAGTAGTATAGATATACACAGGGCCGAGCAGTACTTC,CASSIDIHRAEQYF